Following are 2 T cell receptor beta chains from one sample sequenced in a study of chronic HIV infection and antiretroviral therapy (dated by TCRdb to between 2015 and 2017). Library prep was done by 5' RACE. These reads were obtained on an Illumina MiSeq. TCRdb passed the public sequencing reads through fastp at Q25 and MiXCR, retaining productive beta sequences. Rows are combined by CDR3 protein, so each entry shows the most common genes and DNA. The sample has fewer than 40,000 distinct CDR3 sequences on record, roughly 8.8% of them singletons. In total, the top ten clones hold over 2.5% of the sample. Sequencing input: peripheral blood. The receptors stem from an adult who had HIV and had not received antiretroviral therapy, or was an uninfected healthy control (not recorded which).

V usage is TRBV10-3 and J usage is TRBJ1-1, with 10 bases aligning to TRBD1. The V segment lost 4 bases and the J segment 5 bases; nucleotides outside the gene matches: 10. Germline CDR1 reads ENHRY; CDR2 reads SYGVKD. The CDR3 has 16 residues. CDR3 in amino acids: CAISVRDRGKGTEAFF. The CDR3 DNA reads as TGTGCCATCAGTGTGCGGGACAGGGGAAAAGGGACTGAAGCTTTCTTT.

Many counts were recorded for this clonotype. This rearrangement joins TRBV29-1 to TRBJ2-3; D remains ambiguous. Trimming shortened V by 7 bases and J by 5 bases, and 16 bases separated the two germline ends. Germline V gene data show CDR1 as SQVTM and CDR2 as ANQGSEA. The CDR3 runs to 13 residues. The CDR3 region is CSAPVEDGDTQYF. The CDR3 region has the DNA TGCAGCGCCCCAGTCGAGGATGGAGATACGCAGTATTTT.